The TCR beta chain under discussion was sequenced for a study of T cells in women clearing cervical HPV infection. Points on this clone: The CDR3 end lies 3 residues beyond the end of the read and is filled in from the germline J gene.

Between the trimmed V and J ends, which lost 1 base and 3 bases, there was a span of 17 bases. Germline CDR1 and CDR2: SGHVS and FQNEAQ. CDR3 length: 17 residues. Measured with immunoSEQ multiplex PCR; TCRdb has only the in-frame clones, and not every one. The data include more than 9,500 clones; the top ten clones carry about 9.4%. The sample was blood buffy coat. This sequence originates from a woman between 18 and 70 years old with a cervical HPV16 infection that either progressed to CIN3+ or cleared (not recorded which). The rearrangement uses TRBV7-8 and TRBJ2-3, with D perhaps TRBD2 (6 bases). The CDR3 bases that were read are TGTGCCAGCAGCTTAGGTGTGGGCAGCGGGTCTACAGATACG. This sequence encodes CASSLGVGSGSTDT. The whole CDR3 protein reads CASSLGVGSGSTDTQYF.